These T cell receptor beta chains were read from a single sample in a study of beta chain features in type 1 diabetes. Profiling relied on immunoSEQ multiplex PCR, and the TCRdb table lists in-frame clones only, not all of them. The profile shows tens of thousands of clones, almost 70% of them singletons. Sequencing was carried out using Tregs from blood. These receptors all come from a middle-aged woman in good health. Each CDR3 is given with its conserved first and last residue. The order of the fields is J gene, CDR3 length, V gene, CDR3 protein.

>TRBJ1-6|15|TRBV5-1
CASSTGEGMNSPLHF
>TRBJ1-1|14|TRBV9
CASSSGTERAEAFF
>TRBJ1-1|13|TRBV5-4
CASSLHTNTEAFF
>TRBJ1-2|15|TRBV5-1
CASSSQTGEGNGYTF
>TRBJ2-1|11|TRBV25-1
CASSERIEQFF
>TRBJ2-3|18|TRBV5-1
CASSLRASGGAIADTQYF
>TRBJ2-7|15|TRBV5-1
CASSLSTGPLYEQYF
>TRBJ2-1|18|TRBV11-2
CASSLFQRGGSSYNEQFF
>TRBJ2-7|15|TRBV27
CASSFKRGGLHEQYF
>TRBJ1-1|15|TRBV4-3
CASSQVGVVNTEAFF
>TRBJ2-1|16|TRBV19
CASRGTSGGGYNEQFF
>TRBJ1-3|14|TRBV10-2
CASSLSGSGNTIYF
>TRBJ2-1|17|TRBV4-1
CASSHRKTGSRDNEQFF
>TRBJ2-3|14|TRBV5-1
CASSPTGWTDTQYF
>TRBJ1-3|12|TRBV6-5
CASIGRADTIYF
>TRBJ2-2|16|TRBV11-2
CASSSGTGGYTGELFF
>TRBJ2-1|15|TRBV7-2
CASSSGGGGPREQFF
>TRBJ2-2|14|TRBV2
CASKGTSSTGELFF
>TRBJ2-7|15|TRBV7-2
CASSLEGQGSYEQYF
>TRBJ2-5|13|TRBV7-9
CASSLGSQETQYF
>TRBJ1-3|15|TRBV7-9
CASSSYGGLSDTIYF
>TRBJ2-5|15|TRBV7-2
CASSLAGAPQETQYF
>TRBJ2-1|12|TRBV29-1
CSAQGGVDEQFF
>TRBJ2-1|12|TRBV7-9
CASSPGTVNQFF
>TRBJ2-5|15|TRBV5-1
CASSLIPGGGETQYF
>TRBJ2-7|15|TRBV7-2
CASSLGGVSVYEQYF
>TRBJ2-2|13|TRBV29-1
CSVDETYTGELFF
>TRBJ2-7|15|TRBV4-3
CASSQVNDRAYEQYF
>TRBJ2-3|17|TRBV7-2
CASSFLPTGVVTDTQYF
>TRBJ2-5|18|TRBV7-9
CASSLARYRPGEEKTQYF
>TRBJ2-1|13|TRBV7-2
CASSLKRIGEQFF
>TRBJ1-1|18|TRBV7-9
CASSSVPGQRWNRTEAFF
>TRBJ2-1|15|TRBV7-6
CASSRTSGGNNEQFF
>TRBJ2-3|18|TRBV5-1
CASSWGLTSAARTDTQYF
>TRBJ2-2|19|TRBV5-1
CASSLLPGLRKLNTGELFF
>TRBJ2-7|13|TRBV5-1
CASSLVTDYEQYF
>TRBJ1-4|17|TRBV11-2
CASSLISLDRVNEKLFF
>TRBJ2-1|16|TRBV14
CASSQDYTLSYNEQFF
>TRBJ2-7|15|TRBV6-6
CASSSLQGLTYEQYF
>TRBJ2-3|13|TRBV5-1
CASSSQGTDTQYF
>TRBJ1-1|14|TRBV28
CASSLGFGGVEAFF
>TRBJ1-5|18|TRBV19
CASSRGRDSLYSNQPQHF
>TRBJ1-1|13|TRBV21-1
CASAGTGVAEAFF
>TRBJ2-7|14|TRBV28
CASSFAGSLEEQYF
>TRBJ2-5|15|TRBV5-6
CASSWTGAGVETQYF
>TRBJ2-2|14|TRBV19
CASNSQPGTGELFF
>TRBJ2-1|18|TRBV7-8
CASSFDVVRGRSYNEQFF